The 11 T cell receptor beta chains given below trace back to one sample, sequenced in a study of graft-versus-host responses after intestinal transplantation. TCRdb's table, derived via immunoSEQ multiplex PCR, lists solely in-frame clones and lacks some. Of around 37,000 clones in the sample, 87% were seen once. Intraepithelial lymphocytes and lamina propria lymphocytes were released through processing of graft tissue. The material sequenced was ileum tissue, taken more than 200 days after intestinal transplant. The receptors derive from a human patient who received an intestinal transplant, so some T cells may come from the graft donor.

The CDR3 region is CASSYSSFNEQFF. CDR3 sequence (DNA): TGTGCCAGCAGTTACTCGAGCTTCAATGAGCAGTTCTTC. V is TRBV6-6 and J is TRBJ2-1; D call uncertain. The CDR3 sequence is 13 residues long. The V end was cut by 0 bases, the J end by 6 bases, with 6 bases between. Germline V gene lookup returns CDR1 MNHNY and CDR2 SVGAGI (reference sequence).

The V call is TRBV6-5, the J call TRBJ1-5; 7 bases line up with TRBD1. The junction had 6 bases not matched to a gene; V was cut back by 8 bases and J by 2 bases. Looked up from germline, CDR1 is MNHEY and CDR2 is SVGAGI. The CDR3 sequence is 14 residues long. CDR3 sequence: CASGATGGNQPQHF. CDR3 sequence (DNA): TGTGCCAGCGGGGCAACAGGGGGCAATCAGCCCCAGCATTTT.

CDR3 region: CASSQAGRTYEQYF. As DNA, the CDR3 is TGTGCCAGCAGCCAAGCGGGGCGGACCTACGAGCAGTACTTC. The chain links TRBV7-9 to TRBJ2-7; 7 bases agree with TRBD2. Germline assignment: CDR1 SEHNR and CDR2 FQNEAQ (reference sequence). The CDR3 is 14 residues long. The V and J ends lost 5 bases and 2 bases, in that order; junction bases with no gene match: 6.

The genes are TRBV6-5 and TRBJ1-1, with a tentative D call TRBD1 (5 bases). Per germline, CDR1 MNHEY and CDR2 SVGAGI. The germline V and J ends were trimmed by 2 bases and 1 base, with 11 bases remaining between them. This CDR3 comprises 15 residues. Here the CDR3 DNA reads TGTGCCAGCAGTTACGGGGGACGGGGGAACACTGAAGCTTTCTTT. Protein product: CASSYGGRGNTEAFF.

In DNA form, the CDR3 reads TGCAGTGCCGATGAACGGAAAGAGCAGTTCTTC. This codes for CSADERKEQFF. The V call is TRBV20-1, the J call TRBJ2-1; D call uncertain. Per the germline V gene, CDR1 is DFQATT and CDR2 is SNEGSKA (reference sequence). The CDR3 consists of 11 residues. Trimming took 6 bases from V and 10 from J, leaving 13 bases between them.

This sequence joins TRBV7-9 and TRBJ1-3, with D possibly TRBD1 on 5 matching bases. The length of the CDR3 is 17 residues. Per germline, CDR1 SEHNR and CDR2 FQNEAQ (reference sequence). V gave up 5 bases and J gave up 0 bases, with 17 bases separating them. The CDR3 region is CASSPRQPAPSGNTIYF. DNA of the CDR3: TGTGCCAGCAGCCCCCGACAGCCTGCACCCTCTGGAAACACCATATATTTT.

The chain joins TRBV27 to TRBJ1-5; 8 nucleotides align to TRBD1. The trim removed 6 bases at V and 6 bases at J, leaving 4 bases unmatched. The CDR3 extends over 13 amino acids. CDR1 MNHEY and CDR2 SMNVEV come from the germline V gene (reference sequence). CDR3 residues: CASRQGGGQPQHF. The CDR3 bases are TGTGCCAGCAGACAGGGGGGAGGTCAGCCCCAGCATTTT.

The chain has TRBV6-1 and TRBJ1-1, with D possibly TRBD1 on 5 matching bases. The V gene's germline CDR1 is MNHNS and CDR2 SASEGT. The CDR3 totals 15 residues. V was cut by 0 bases and J by 3 bases, with 11 bases left in between. Written as DNA, the CDR3 is TGTGCCAGCAGTGAAGCCTGGGGACTCGACACTGAAGCTTTCTTT. Amino acids: CASSEAWGLDTEAFF.

This chain links TRBV2 with TRBJ2-2; TRBD2 agrees at 8 bases. The CDR3 runs to 15 residues. Germline V gene data show CDR1 as SNHLY and CDR2 as FYNNEI. The junction had 9 bases not matched to a gene; V was cut back by 6 bases and J by 6 bases. The CDR3 coding sequence is TGTGCCAGCAGGGCCTCTGCGGGGGGTTCCGGGGAGCTGTTTTTT. Translation: CASRASAGGSGELFF.

The gene calls are TRBV5-1 and TRBJ2-7; 10 bases agree with TRBD2. The CDR3 has 15 residues. V lost 4 bases and J lost 2; bases outside the gene matches: 6. Germline V gives CDR1 SGHRS, CDR2 YFSETQ. The chain's CDR3 is CASSVTTSGTYEQYF. The CDR3 nucleotides read TGCGCCAGCAGCGTGACCACTAGCGGGACCTACGAGCAGTACTTC.

The genes are TRBV7-9 and TRBJ1-4; D is unclear. The CDR3 is 17 amino acids. CDR1 is SEHNR, CDR2 FQNEAQ, per germline (reference sequence). The germline V and J ends were trimmed by 5 bases and 2 bases, with 18 bases remaining between them. The CDR3 loop reads CASSPEAGLGTNEKLFF. The CDR3 nucleotides are TGTGCCAGCAGCCCAGAGGCGGGGTTGGGGACTAATGAAAAACTGTTTTTT.